Listed here is a single T cell receptor (beta chain). Antigen unknown. This sample is part of a study of cytomegalovirus exposure and HLA in healthy donors. Whole-study context: An early data release held some 85 million unique TCRs from HLA-typed donors.

The PCR employed 60 Vbeta primers together with 13 Jbeta primers. Using immunoSEQ multiplex PCR, the repertoire was profiled, and TCRdb retains in-frame clones only, with some absent. The sample lists 150,000 to 200,000 clones; 65% to 90% were seen once. Study outcomes and limitations: When a later analysis compared HLA-associated TCR beta chains with equally common others, the HLA-associated chains turned out to be more clonally expanded and to have lower generation probabilities.

Per germline, CDR1 MNHEY and CDR2 SVGAGI. With 6 bases removed from V and 4 bases from J, the gap between germline ends came to 15 bases. The CDR3 extends over 15 amino acids. The rearrangement joins TRBV6-5 to TRBJ2-2; D is possibly TRBD2 (5 bases). The sequencing input was PBMCs. This TCR came from a woman aged 18-30 years in good health and CMV-seronegative. This CDR3 reads CASRPRASGTGELFF. The CDR3 bases are TGTGCCAGCAGGCCGCGGGCCTCGGGCACCGGGGAGCTGTTTTTT.